This T cell receptor (beta chain) emerged from a study of blood T cell repertoires in COVID-19. Germline trimming cut 5 bases from V and 15 bases from J; bases unmatched to any gene: 8. There are 12 residues in the CDR3. Germline values: CDR1 SGHTA, CDR2 FQGNSA. Participants spanned ages about 18 to 90 years and resided in 24 US areas. Allocation to cohorts depended on clinical history reported by the participants. TCRdb keeps only in-frame clones here, not all; method: immunoSEQ multiplex PCR. Among about 210,000 clones listed, roughly 79% were seen once. The V call is TRBV7-2, the J call TRBJ2-2; 8 nucleotides match TRBD1. The specimen was PBMCs or T cells enriched from blood (not recorded which). The sequence derives from a woman in her fifties or sixties with acute COVID-19. In DNA form, the CDR3 reads TGTGCCAGCAGCCCGCAGGGGGCGCGGTTGTTTTTT. Residues: CASSPQGARLFF.